Each of the 30 T cell receptor beta chains below was sequenced from the same sample in a study of fetal regulatory T cell absence and autoimmunity. Libraries were prepared by immunoSEQ multiplex PCR; TCRdb keeps only in-frame clonotypes and omits some of them. Of some 50,000 clones listed, around 85% are singletons. Sequencing was performed on cord blood. The receptors here all came from a newborn boy with IPEX syndrome.

The V gene is TRBV25-1, the J gene TRBJ2-3; 8 bases map to TRBD1. CDR3 length equals 12 residues. Germline CDR1 and CDR2: MGHDK and SYGVNS. V trimming: 8 bases; J trimming: 4 bases; junction bases outside the gene matches: 2. CDR3 nucleotide sequence: TGTGCCAGCTCGACAGGGGCAGATACGCAGTATTTT. Protein product: CASSTGADTQYF.

The rearrangement links TRBV2 to TRBJ1-1; D is unresolved. V lost 6 bases to trimming and J lost 2 bases, with 16 bases between them. The CDR3 spans 15 residues. CDR1 is SNHLY and CDR2 is FYNNEI in the germline V gene. The CDR3 sequence: CASRTSSWGNTEAFF. CDR3 nucleotide sequence: TGTGCCAGCAGGACGTCCTCTTGGGGAAACACTGAAGCTTTCTTT.

This clone was detected only a few times. The V call is TRBV27, the J call TRBJ2-7; 13 positions match TRBD2. CDR3 length: 15 residues. J gave up 4 bases and V 4 bases, and 4 bases lay outside the gene matches. Germline CDR1 reads MNHEY; CDR2 reads SMNVEV (reference sequence). Here the CDR3 reads CASSWGLAGRYEQYF. The CDR3, as DNA: TGTGCCAGCAGTTGGGGACTAGCGGGAAGGTACGAGCAGTACTTC.

J is TRBJ2-1 and V is TRBV4-1, with D unclear. CDR3 length: 16 amino acids. V was clipped by 0 bases and J by 1 base, with 10 bases between them. The germline gives CDR1 MGHRA, CDR2 YSYEKL. CDR3 sequence reads: CASSQDNGISYNEQFF. In DNA, the CDR3 is TGCGCCAGCAGCCAAGATAACGGAATTTCCTACAATGAGCAGTTCTTC.

This chain links TRBV9 with TRBJ1-1; perhaps TRBD1 as D (5 bases). Germline V CDR1 and CDR2: SGDLS, YYNGEE. This CDR3 has 11 amino acids. Deletions cut 3 bases from V and 10 bases from J, with 10 bases between. CDR3 residues: CASSAQGPAFF. In nucleotides, the CDR3 is TGTGCCAGCAGCGCCCAGGGACCAGCTTTCTTT.

V and J are TRBV4-3 and TRBJ2-2, with 7 bases aligning to TRBD2. Trimming at V came to 0 bases and at J to 1 base, leaving 5 bases not matched to a gene. The CDR3 is made up of 17 amino acids. Germline assignment: CDR1 LGHNA and CDR2 YSLEER. CDR3 protein: CASSQEIKRGNTGELFF. The CDR3 DNA follows: TGCGCCAGCAGCCAAGAGATAAAGCGGGGGAACACCGGGGAGCTGTTTTTT.

This clone came up a few times. The chain is built from TRBV4-1 and TRBJ1-1; D is perhaps TRBD1 (5 bases). V lost 4 bases to trimming and J lost 4 bases, with 13 bases between them. The CDR3 has 14 residues. Germline-derived CDR1 and CDR2 are MGHRA and YSYEKL. The CDR3 sequence is CASSPGTMGTEAFF. DNA of the CDR3: TGCGCCAGCAGCCCCGGGACCATGGGCACTGAAGCTTTCTTT.

The genes are TRBV6-1 and TRBJ2-5; TRBD2 is a possible D gene (6 bases). V gave up 4 bases and J gave up 4 bases, with 13 bases separating them. CDR1 MNHNS and CDR2 SASEGT come from the germline V gene. The CDR3 consists of 14 residues. The CDR3 region has the DNA TGTGCCAGCAGTGCGACGACTAGTAGAGAGACCCAGTACTTC. Translation: CASSATTSRETQYF.

V usage is TRBV7-2 and J usage is TRBJ2-5; 11 bases are shared with TRBD2. Germline-derived CDR1 and CDR2 are SGHTA and FQGNSA. The CDR3 has 15 amino acids. V trimming: 5 bases; J trimming: 5 bases; junction bases outside the gene matches: 7. The CDR3 nucleotides read TGTGCCAGCAGCACGGGCTCTAGCGGGGGGGAGACCCAGTACTTC. Translation: CASSTGSSGGETQYF.

The V gene is TRBV5-4, the J gene TRBJ2-1; 7 bases align to TRBD2. V was clipped by 4 bases and J by 7 bases; unmatched bases: 5. CDR3 length equals 13 residues. CDR1 is SGHNT and CDR2 is YYREEE in the germline V gene (reference sequence). The CDR3 reads CASSPGLQNEQFF. Written as DNA, the CDR3 is TGTGCCAGCAGCCCGGGACTACAGAATGAGCAGTTCTTC.

This sequence joins TRBV7-9 and TRBJ1-1; 8 nucleotides line up with TRBD1. The CDR3 totals 16 residues. Germline V lookup: CDR1 SEHNR, CDR2 FQNEAQ (reference sequence). V dropped 1 base and J dropped 3; count of bases not matched to a gene: 7. CDR3 nucleotide sequence: TGTGCCAGCAGCTTAGGATGGACAGGGTCGGACACTGAAGCTTTCTTT. Its translation: CASSLGWTGSDTEAFF.

This clone has more than one count but fewer than ten. The chain uses TRBV7-9 and TRBJ2-3; either TRBD1 or TRBD2 may supply D (5 bases each). Deletions cut 9 bases from V and 2 bases from J, with 12 bases between. The CDR3 runs to 13 residues. Germline V gene data show CDR1 as SEHNR and CDR2 as FQNEAQ (reference sequence). Here the CDR3 reads CASSGPYTDTQYF. The CDR3 DNA sequence: TGTGCCAGTTCGGGGCCCTACACAGATACGCAGTATTTT.

The J gene is TRBJ1-1, the V gene TRBV6-5, with D hard to call. Germline CDR1 and CDR2: MNHEY and SVGAGI. The CDR3 is made up of 13 amino acids. Trimming took off 2 bases at V and 4 bases at J, with 8 bases between the two ends. CDR3 amino acids: CASSYGDGTEAFF. As DNA, the CDR3 is TGTGCCAGCAGTTACGGAGACGGCACTGAAGCTTTCTTT.

This sequence joins TRBV7-9 and TRBJ1-2; 7 bases are a match to TRBD1. The germline gives CDR1 SEHNR, CDR2 FQNEAQ (reference sequence). The junction had 6 bases not matched to a gene; V was cut back by 5 bases and J by 6 bases. The CDR3 is 13 amino acids. CDR3 amino acids: CASSRIDRDGYTF. The CDR3 DNA is TGTGCCAGCAGCCGCATAGACAGGGATGGCTACACCTTC.

This clone was counted once. The chain employs TRBV5-1 and TRBJ1-3; 7 bases are shared with TRBD1. J gave up 1 base and V 3 bases, and 1 base lay outside the gene matches. Germline V gene lookup returns CDR1 SGHRS and CDR2 YFSETQ. The CDR3 runs to 14 residues. The CDR3 DNA reads as TGCGCCAGCAGCTCAGGGGGTTCTGGAAACACCATATATTTT. Its translation: CASSSGGSGNTIYF.

This clone was detected a few times. CDR3 sequence: CASSPGYEQYF. The CDR3 DNA sequence: TGTGCCAGCAGTCCGGGGTACGAGCAGTACTTC. The gene calls are TRBV27 and TRBJ2-7, with a weak D call TRBD2 (5 bases). Trimming removed 5 bases at V and 4 bases at J, with 6 bases between. CDR3 length: 11 residues. Germline lookup yields CDR1 MNHEY and CDR2 SMNVEV (reference sequence).

The V call is TRBV11-2, the J call TRBJ2-7; 8 bases fit TRBD2. This CDR3 has 14 amino acids. Trimming took 7 bases from V and 6 from J; bases not matched to a gene: 11. From germline, CDR1 is SGHAT and CDR2 FQNNGV. Here the CDR3 reads CASTRGGGPGEQYF. CDR3 DNA sequence: TGTGCCAGCACCCGAGGCGGGGGGCCTGGCGAGCAGTACTTC.

The V call is TRBV6-5, the J call TRBJ1-5, with D perhaps TRBD1 (6 bases). Trimming stripped 6 bases from V and 7 bases from J, with 16 bases between. The CDR3 contains 14 residues. CDR1 and CDR2 from the germline V gene are MNHEY and SVGAGI. CDR3 in DNA: TGTGCCAGCAGGTTAGGGGGTTCCACGCAGCCCCAGCATTTT. Amino acids: CASRLGGSTQPQHF.

The chain couples TRBV11-3 to TRBJ2-7, with TRBD2 identical over 14 bases. V lost 5 bases to trimming and J lost 4 bases; unmatched junction nucleotides: 4. CDR3 length equals 15 residues. In germline, CDR1 is SGHNT, CDR2 YENEEA. In DNA, the CDR3 is TGTGCCAGCAGCATTGGACTAGCGGGGGGTTACGAGCAGTACTTC. The encoded protein is CASSIGLAGGYEQYF.

V is TRBV6-1 and J is TRBJ1-4; D is ambiguous. This CDR3 has 13 residues. From germline, CDR1 is MNHNS and CDR2 SASEGT. Deletions cut 2 bases from V and 7 bases from J, with 8 bases between. The CDR3 nucleotides are TGTGCCAGCAGTGAATGGGTGGGTGAAAAACTGTTTTTT. It yields the protein CASSEWVGEKLFF.

J is TRBJ1-2 and V is TRBV4-3; a weak D match, TRBD1 (5 bases). Germline CDR1 LGHNA, CDR2 YSLEER. The CDR3 totals 15 residues. Trimming left V 0 bases short and J 8 bases short, with 16 bases between. CDR3 region: CASSQDRGRVGGYTF. CDR3 nucleotides: TGCGCCAGCAGCCAAGATCGGGGCAGGGTCGGAGGCTACACCTTC.

CDR3 sequence: CASKGSYEQYF. CDR3 in DNA: TGTGCCAGCAAGGGGTCCTACGAGCAGTACTTC. The chain joins TRBV2 to TRBJ2-7; TRBD1 might be the D (5 bases). Trimming cost V 7 bases and J 1 base, with 5 bases left between them. The CDR3 runs to 11 residues. CDR1 is SNHLY and CDR2 is FYNNEI in the germline V gene.

The V gene is TRBV7-9, the J gene TRBJ1-1; TRBD1 is a possible D gene (6 bases). The V end lost 2 bases, the J end lost 4 bases, and 8 bases lay between the germline ends. The germline V gene has CDR1 SEHNR and CDR2 FQNEAQ (reference sequence). This CDR3 has 13 amino acids. The CDR3 region is CASSLSQGTEAFF. CDR3 DNA: TGTGCCAGCAGCTTATCACAGGGCACTGAAGCTTTCTTT.

This clone was recorded once. The V call is TRBV9, the J call TRBJ2-1; tentative D call: TRBD1 (5 bases). There are 10 residues in the CDR3. Germline V CDR1 and CDR2: SGDLS, YYNGEE. The V end lost 4 bases, the J end lost 10 bases, and 6 bases lay between the germline ends. CDR3 loop: CASSRGEQFF. CDR3 sequence (DNA): TGTGCCAGCAGCAGGGGCGAGCAGTTCTTC.

The CDR3 bases are TGTGCCAGCAGCTCATTAAAGGGACATTTATACAATGAGCAGTTCTTC. Translation: CASSSLKGHLYNEQFF. The chain links TRBV11-2 to TRBJ2-1, with a possible D match to TRBD1 (6 bases). V dropped 4 bases and J dropped 4 bases, with 17 bases sitting between them. The germline CDR1 and CDR2 sequences are SGHAT and FQNNGV. CDR3 size: 16 residues.

CDR3 loop: CASAGLAGGPYEQYF. The CDR3 DNA sequence: TGTGCCAGCGCTGGACTAGCGGGGGGACCTTACGAGCAGTACTTC. This chain links TRBV6-5 with TRBJ2-7, with 14 bases identical to TRBD2. This CDR3 is built from 15 residues. The germline CDR1 and CDR2 sequences are MNHEY and SVGAGI. After removal of 8 bases from V and 4 bases from J, the junction contained 7 bases not matched to a gene.

The chain has TRBV30 and TRBJ1-4, with a possible D match to TRBD1 (5 bases). Germline-derived CDR1 and CDR2 are GTSNPN and SVGIG (reference sequence). V lost 0 bases to trimming and J lost 6 bases, with 11 bases between them. The CDR3 has 14 amino acids. This chain's CDR3 is CAWSVGTGDEKLFF. The CDR3 bases are TGTGCCTGGAGTGTCGGAACAGGAGATGAAAAACTGTTTTTT.

This clone appeared a single time. The V gene is TRBV12-5, the J gene TRBJ2-3; 9 nucleotides align to TRBD2. In germline, CDR1 is LGHNT, CDR2 FRNRAP. The CDR3 consists of 13 residues. The CDR3 coding sequence is TGTGTCTGGGCGGGAGGGAACGCAGATACGCAGTATTTT. It is translated as CVWAGGNADTQYF. The variable domain in full, completed from reference TRBV12-5 and TRBJ2-3, reads DARVTQTPRHKVTEMGQEVTMRCQPILGHNTVFWYRQTMMQGLELLAYFRNRAPLDDSGMPKDRFSAEMPDATLATLKIQPSEPRDSAVYFCVWAGGNADTQYFGPGTRLTVL.

This clone was recorded a few times. V and J are TRBV7-2 and TRBJ1-5, with unresolved D. V lost 4 bases to trimming and J lost 1 base, with 8 bases between them. Germline V CDR1 and CDR2: SGHTA, FQGNSA. This CDR3 has 14 amino acids. The CDR3 is CASSWSGSNQPQHF. CDR3 coding DNA: TGTGCCAGCAGCTGGTCCGGGAGCAATCAGCCCCAGCATTTT.

The chain joins TRBV19 to TRBJ1-5, with TRBD1 as a possible D gene (5 bases). Germline V CDR1 and CDR2: LNHDA, SQIVND (reference sequence). V lost 2 bases to trimming and J lost 6 bases, with 8 bases between them. This CDR3 has 13 amino acids. Here the CDR3 reads CASSIQGLQPQHF. In DNA, the CDR3 is TGTGCCAGTAGTATACAGGGACTTCAGCCCCAGCATTTT.